This T cell receptor beta chain came from a study of T cell responses to AZD1222 COVID-19 vaccine. V gave up 3 bases and J gave up 1 base; unmatched junction bases: 3. Germline CDR1 reads MNHEY; CDR2 reads SMNVEV (reference sequence). The CDR3 covers 14 residues. The table came from immunoSEQ multiplex PCR; TCRdb's copy has only in-frame clones and leaves some out. The top ten hold 15% to 20% of the sample, which has 66,000 or so clones, roughly 84% seen once. Sequences were derived from peripheral blood, sampled on day 0 of AZD1222 vaccination. The sequence came from an adult in good health. This chain connects TRBV27 to TRBJ2-7; 7 bases fit TRBD1. The CDR3 loop is CASSFGTDSYEQYF. The CDR3 DNA follows: TGTGCCAGCAGTTTTGGGACAGATTCCTACGAGCAGTACTTC.